This T cell receptor (beta chain) was sequenced in a study of blood T cell repertoires in COVID-19. Overall study: The cDNA or gDNA used as material had been derived from T cells, B-cell-depleted T cells, or PBMCs.

This CDR3 is built from 15 residues. Germline V CDR1 and CDR2: SGHTS, YDEGEE. V lost 6 bases, J lost 1 base, and 16 bases lay in between. This clone was seen more than once but under ten times. As handled by the study authors: Amplification with reference gene primers provided the estimates of nucleated cell counts. Generated by immunoSEQ multiplex PCR, the TCRdb table keeps only in-frame clones and is missing some. The V and J calls and the clone size are those of that table, but D and trimming were determined from the DNA. The data contain a few hundred thousand clones, approximately 87% of them singletons.

The chain carries TRBV5-8 and TRBJ1-1, with D perhaps TRBD1 (5 bases). This sequence was found in a woman in her fifties or sixties with acute or convalescent COVID-19. Material: peripheral blood. DNA of the CDR3: TGTGCCAGCATGACTAGGGGTCGCTGGAACACTGAAGCTTTCTTT. It translates to CASMTRGRWNTEAFF.